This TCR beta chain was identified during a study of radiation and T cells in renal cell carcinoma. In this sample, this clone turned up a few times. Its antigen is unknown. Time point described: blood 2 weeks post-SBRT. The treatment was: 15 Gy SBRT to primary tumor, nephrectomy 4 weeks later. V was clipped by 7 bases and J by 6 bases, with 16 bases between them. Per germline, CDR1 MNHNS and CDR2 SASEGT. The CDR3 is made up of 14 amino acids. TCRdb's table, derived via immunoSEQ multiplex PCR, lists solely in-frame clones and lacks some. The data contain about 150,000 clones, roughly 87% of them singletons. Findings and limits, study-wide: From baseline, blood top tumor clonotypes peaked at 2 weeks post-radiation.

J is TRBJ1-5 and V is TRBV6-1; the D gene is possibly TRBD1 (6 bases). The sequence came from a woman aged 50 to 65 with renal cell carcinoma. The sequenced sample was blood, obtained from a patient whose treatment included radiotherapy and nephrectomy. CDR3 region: CASKDYVGGQPQHF. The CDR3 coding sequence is TGTGCCAGCAAGGACTACGTAGGGGGTCAGCCCCAGCATTTT.